This T cell receptor (beta chain) was identified during a study of blood T cell repertoires in COVID-19. Study in general: Acute and convalescent COVID-19 specimens originated in the United States, Italy and Spain. T cells, B-cell-depleted T cells, or PBMCs supplied cDNA or gDNA.

Cohort placement rested on clinical history that participants reported themselves. Within 2 weeks before study entry, exposed participants met a COVID-19 case. CDR3 length: 17 residues. The junction had 15 bases not matched to a gene; V was cut back by 4 bases and J by 3 bases. CDR1 and CDR2 (germline): SGHRS, YFSETQ. Assay used: immunoSEQ multiplex PCR; TCRdb lists only in-frame clones, some missing. Among over 130,000 clones listed, about four fifths were seen once. The origin of this receptor is a woman aged 18-29 years who had been exposed to COVID-19. The sample taken for sequencing was PBMCs or T cells enriched from blood (not recorded which). The rearrangement uses TRBV5-1 and TRBJ2-7; 8 bases align to TRBD2. The CDR3, as DNA: TGCGCCAGCAGCATTCCCCGCGGGGGGAAATATCTCTACGAGCAGTACTTC. Amino acids: CASSIPRGGKYLYEQYF. Based on the CDR3 plus reference TRBV5-1 and TRBJ2-7, the full variable domain is KAGVTQTPRYLIKTRGQQVTLSCSPISGHRSVSWYQQTPGQGLQFLFEYFSETQRNKGNFPGRFSGRQFSNSRSEMNVSTLELGDSALYLCASSIPRGGKYLYEQYFGPGTRLTVT.